The 13 T cell receptor beta chains presented below share a single source sample, sequenced in a study of neurological immune-mediated disorders (dated by TCRdb to the late 2010s). The time point label, read with the paper, signifies: longitudinal time-point 1 (baseline). The library was produced with 5' RACE. The instrument given in TCRdb is Illumina HiSeq 2500. The public reads were reanalyzed by TCRdb: fastp trimming at Q25, MiXCR alignment, in-frame beta chains only. Each CDR3 protein gets just one entry, which takes the most common genes and DNA from the rows behind it. The sample yields tens of thousands of distinct CDR3 sequences; 9.5% to 12% were counted once. The biggest ten clones account for approximately 7% of the sample. Sequencing used PBMCs. The receptor set was obtained from a male donor with HTLV-1-associated myelopathy (HAM/TSP).

The table lists this clonotype with many counts. This sequence joins TRBV3-1 and TRBJ2-2, with TRBD1 as a possible D gene (6 bases). The CDR3 length is 13 residues. Trimming shortened V by 3 bases and J by 6 bases, and 8 bases separated the two germline ends. Germline CDR1 reads LGHDT; CDR2 reads YNNKEL (reference sequence). The CDR3 region has the DNA TGTGCCAGCAGCCAGGGGACACCCGGGGAGCTGTTTTTT. This sequence encodes CASSQGTPGELFF.

This clonotype was counted many times. This sequence joins TRBV6-5 and TRBJ1-5; D gene unclear. CDR3 length: 14 residues. Trimming took off 0 bases at V and 9 bases at J, with 12 bases between the two ends. Per the germline V gene, CDR1 is MNHEY and CDR2 is SVGAGI. The CDR3 here is CASSYSGGERPQHF. CDR3 bases: TGTGCCAGCAGTTACTCGGGCGGGGAGCGGCCCCAGCATTTT.

A note on this clonotype: This may arise from a read error, as a much more abundant clone is one base away. This chain uses TRBV27 with TRBJ2-2; the D gene is possibly TRBD2 (7 bases). The CDR3 contains 17 residues. Per germline, CDR1 MNHEY and CDR2 SMNVEV (reference sequence). Trimming took 6 bases from V and 3 from J, leaving 20 bases between them. The CDR3 bases are TGTGCCAGCAGATACGGACTAGGGGGAGGGGACACCGGGGAGCTGTTTTTT. It translates to CASRYGLGGGDTGELFF.

This clonotype appeared many times. The genes are TRBV7-9 and TRBJ2-1, with D unclear. Germline V gene lookup returns CDR1 SEHNR and CDR2 FQNEAQ (reference sequence). Trimming pared 10 bases from V and 5 bases from J, leaving 21 bases between. This CDR3 is 15 amino acids long. The CDR3 coding sequence is TGTGCCACCATCAACTTTAACCCGGGTGACAATGAGCAGTTCTTC. It specifies CATINFNPGDNEQFF.

This clonotype is categorized as medium-sized. The rearrangement joins TRBV7-9 to TRBJ2-7; no reliable D call. The V gene's germline CDR1 is SEHNR and CDR2 FQNEAQ (reference sequence). CDR3 length: 13 amino acids. The V end was cut by 5 bases, the J end by 8 bases, with 16 bases between. Written as DNA, the CDR3 is TGTGCCAGCAGCCTCGAACCCCTTAGCCAGCAGTACTTC. Translated, it gives CASSLEPLSQQYF.

This clonotype was observed at least ten times. V gene TRBV2 combines with J gene TRBJ1-1; 7 bases map to TRBD1. Unmatched junction bases numbered 4, after V lost 6 bases and J lost 0 bases. Germline values: CDR1 SNHLY, CDR2 FYNNEI. This CDR3 contains 14 residues. The CDR3 is CASRPGQLNTEAFF. The CDR3 DNA reads TGTGCCAGCAGGCCGGGACAGTTGAACACTGAAGCTTTCTTT.

This clonotype has at least ten counts. This sequence joins TRBV20-1 and TRBJ2-1, with a possible D match to TRBD1 (5 bases). The CDR3 runs 15 residues. The V end was cut by 2 bases, the J end by 0 bases, with 11 bases between. Per the germline V gene, CDR1 is DFQATT and CDR2 is SNEGSKA (reference sequence). CDR3 region: CSARRTQGSYNEQFF. CDR3 DNA sequence: TGCAGTGCTAGACGCACCCAGGGCTCCTACAATGAGCAGTTCTTC.

This clonotype was counted ten times or more. The CDR3 DNA follows: TGTGCCAGCAGTGAACGAGGGACAGGAAACACCATATATTTT. Its protein is CASSERGTGNTIYF. The chain joins TRBV2 to TRBJ1-3, with D tentatively TRBD1 (6 bases). Trimming pared 2 bases from V and 4 bases from J, leaving 9 bases between. The CDR3 covers 14 residues. Per germline, CDR1 SNHLY and CDR2 FYNNEI.

This clonotype occurred many times. This sequence joins TRBV6-1 and TRBJ1-5; weak D call: TRBD1 (6 bases). The V gene lost 6 bases and the J gene lost 7 bases, with 13 bases spanning the gap. Germline assignment: CDR1 MNHNS and CDR2 SASEGT. This CDR3 has 13 amino acids. CDR3 amino acids: CASSDGGRQPQHF. CDR3 nucleotides: TGTGCCAGCAGCGACGGGGGCAGGCAGCCCCAGCATTTT.

The chain combines TRBV19 with TRBJ2-4; 8 bases fit TRBD1. V gave up 6 bases and J gave up 8 bases; unmatched junction bases: 9. The CDR3 consists of 14 residues. In germline, CDR1 is LNHDA, CDR2 SQIVND (reference sequence). In DNA form, the CDR3 reads TGTGCCAGTAGACCAGGACAGGGTTTGGACATTCAGTACTTC. The encoded protein is CASRPGQGLDIQYF.

This clonotype occurred many times. The J gene is TRBJ2-7, the V gene TRBV7-9, with D unclear. Trimming pared 6 bases from V and 7 bases from J, leaving 10 bases between. Germline values: CDR1 SEHNR, CDR2 FQNEAQ (reference sequence). There are 11 residues in the CDR3. CDR3 nucleotide sequence: TGTGCCAGCAGTGTGGTTCAAGAGCAGTACTTC. Translation: CASSVVQEQYF.

This clonotype was detected ten times or more. The chain has TRBV20-1 and TRBJ2-3; 9 bases align to TRBD2. Germline-derived CDR1 and CDR2 are DFQATT and SNEGSKA (reference sequence). After removal of 0 bases from V and 4 bases from J, the junction contained 5 bases not matched to a gene. The CDR3 contains 15 residues. The CDR3 DNA reads TGCAGTGCTAGAGACAGCGGGGGGAGACCAGATACGCAGTATTTT. Its translation is CSARDSGGRPDTQYF.

This clonotype was found many times. This chain connects TRBV2 to TRBJ1-2; D not resolved. The length of the CDR3 is 15 residues. The V gene lost 1 base and the J gene lost 3 bases, with 12 bases spanning the gap. Germline V gives CDR1 SNHLY, CDR2 FYNNEI. The CDR3 bases are TGTGCCAGCAGTGAAGGGCCAGGAGAATACTATGGCTACACCTTC. Amino acid sequence: CASSEGPGEYYGYTF.